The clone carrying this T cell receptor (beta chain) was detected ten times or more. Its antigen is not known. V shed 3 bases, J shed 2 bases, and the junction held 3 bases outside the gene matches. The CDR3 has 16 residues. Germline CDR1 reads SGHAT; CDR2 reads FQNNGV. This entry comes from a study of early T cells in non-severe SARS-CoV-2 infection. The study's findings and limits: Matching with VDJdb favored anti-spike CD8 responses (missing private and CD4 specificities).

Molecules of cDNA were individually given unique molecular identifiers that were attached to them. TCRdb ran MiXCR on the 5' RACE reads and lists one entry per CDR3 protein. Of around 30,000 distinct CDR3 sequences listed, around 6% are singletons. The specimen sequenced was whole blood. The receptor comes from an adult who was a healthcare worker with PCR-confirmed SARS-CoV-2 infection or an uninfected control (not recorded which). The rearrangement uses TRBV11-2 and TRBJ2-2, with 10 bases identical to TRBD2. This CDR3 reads CASSFLAGANTGELFF. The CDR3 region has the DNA TGTGCCAGCAGCTTCCTAGCGGGAGCCAACACCGGGGAGCTGTTTTTT.